This T cell receptor beta chain was identified in a study of cytomegalovirus exposure and HLA in healthy donors. Regarding the study as a whole: When analyzed later, the rates of TCR association showed variation by HLA locus, with DRB1 the most and HLA-C the fewest. The authors listed roughly 150 TCR beta chains as cytomegalovirus-associated. Being productive about 90% or about 30% of the time was typical of most TCR beta V segments in an earlier analysis. V- and J-gene trimming of TCR beta was linked (in a later analysis) to a missense DCLRE1C variant.

Worth noting for this clone: Its target is not known.

The CDR3 has 21 residues. V trimming: 0 bases; J trimming: 2 bases; junction bases outside the gene matches: 20. Per germline, CDR1 LGHNA and CDR2 YSLEER. Vbeta (60) and Jbeta (13) primers were used in the PCR. The assay was immunoSEQ multiplex PCR, and TCRdb's table has in-frame clones only and misses some. The sample carries 150,000 to 200,000 clones, 87% recorded once. The chain recombines TRBV4-3 with TRBJ2-3; TRBD2 matches at 7 bases. Sequenced sample: PBMCs. This TCR came from a woman in her twenties or thirties in good health and CMV-seronegative. CDR3 nucleotide sequence: TGCGCCAGCAGCCAAGATAGCCCGCAAACGGCGTCGGGGGGACTCACAGATACGCAGTATTTT. Amino acids: CASSQDSPQTASGGLTDTQYF.